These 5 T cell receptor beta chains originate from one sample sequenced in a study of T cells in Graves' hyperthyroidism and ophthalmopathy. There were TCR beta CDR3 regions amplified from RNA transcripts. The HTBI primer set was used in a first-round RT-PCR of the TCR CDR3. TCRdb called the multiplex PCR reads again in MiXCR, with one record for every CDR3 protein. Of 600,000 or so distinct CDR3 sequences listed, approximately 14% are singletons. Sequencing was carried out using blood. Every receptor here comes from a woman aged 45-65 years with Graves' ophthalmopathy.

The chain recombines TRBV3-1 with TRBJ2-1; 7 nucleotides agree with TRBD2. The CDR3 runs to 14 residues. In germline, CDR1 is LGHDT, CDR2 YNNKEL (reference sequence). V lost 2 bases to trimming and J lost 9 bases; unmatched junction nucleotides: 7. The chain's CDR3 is CASSQRDYRSEQFF. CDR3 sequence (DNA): TGTGCCAGCAGCCAAAGGGACTACCGGAGTGAGCAGTTCTTC.

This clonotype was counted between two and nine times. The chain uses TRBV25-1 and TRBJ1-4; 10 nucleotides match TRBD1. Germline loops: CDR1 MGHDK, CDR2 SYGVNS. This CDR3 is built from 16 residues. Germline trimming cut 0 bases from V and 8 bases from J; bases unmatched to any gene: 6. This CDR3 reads CASSEYTGTGDEKLFF. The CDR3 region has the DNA TGTGCCAGCAGTGAATATACCGGGACAGGGGACGAAAAACTGTTTTTT.

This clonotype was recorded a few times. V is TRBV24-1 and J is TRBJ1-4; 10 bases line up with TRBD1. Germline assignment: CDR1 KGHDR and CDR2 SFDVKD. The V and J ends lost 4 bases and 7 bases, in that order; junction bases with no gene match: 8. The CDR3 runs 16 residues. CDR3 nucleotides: TGTGCCACCAGTGAAACTGACAGGGGGCAGGGTGAAAAACTGTTTTTT. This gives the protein CATSETDRGQGEKLFF.

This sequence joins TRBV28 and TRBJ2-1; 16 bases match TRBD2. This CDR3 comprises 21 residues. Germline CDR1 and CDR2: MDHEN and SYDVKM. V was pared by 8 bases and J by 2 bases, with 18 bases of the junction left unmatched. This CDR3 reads CASFKPGLAGGPHLTYNEQFF. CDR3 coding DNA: TGTGCCAGCTTTAAACCGGGACTAGCGGGAGGGCCCCACCTGACCTACAATGAGCAGTTCTTC. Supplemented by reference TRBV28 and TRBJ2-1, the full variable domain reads DVKVTQSSRYLVKRTGEKVFLECVQDMDHENMFWYRQDPGLGLRLIYFSYDVKMKEKGDIPEGYSVSREKKERFSLILESASTNQTSMYLCASFKPGLAGGPHLTYNEQFFGPGTRLTVL.

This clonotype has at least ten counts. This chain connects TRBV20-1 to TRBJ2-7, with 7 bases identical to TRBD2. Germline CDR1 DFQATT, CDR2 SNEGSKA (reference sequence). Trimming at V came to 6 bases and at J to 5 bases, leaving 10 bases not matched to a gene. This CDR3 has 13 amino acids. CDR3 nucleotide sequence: TGCAGTGCATCTCTAGCGGACCGCAACGAGCAGTACTTC. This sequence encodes CSASLADRNEQYF.